This T cell receptor (beta chain) was recorded in a study of blood T cell repertoires in COVID-19. In the original workflow: Using reference gene primer amplification, nucleated cell counts were estimated. The protocol was immunoSEQ multiplex PCR, while the TCRdb copy is restricted to in-frame clones and leaves out a portion. V, J and clone size reflect that table, while D and trimming were determined from the DNA. This sample yields 60,000 to 85,000 clones, of which over 70% are seen a single time; less than 15% belongs to the top ten. V was pared by 6 bases and J by 7 bases, with 7 bases of the junction left unmatched. The CDR3 spans 14 residues. Germline CDR1 and CDR2: MNHNY and SVGAGI (reference sequence).

This chain connects TRBV6-6 to TRBJ2-7, with 12 positions matching TRBD1. This clonotype originated in a human donor in a cohort sampled during active COVID-19. Sample: peripheral blood. CDR3 loop: CASRGGTGGGEQYF. The DNA for the CDR3 is TGTGCCAGCAGGGGAGGGACAGGGGGCGGAGAGCAGTACTTC.